The rows below give T cell receptor beta chains drawn from one sample of a study of T cell repertoires in cytomegalovirus infection. TCRdb fed the reads into MiXCR, producing one record per CDR3 protein. The repertoire holds roughly 68,000 distinct CDR3 sequences, with about 23% as singletons. For these receptors, no antigen is known. The source material was PBMCs, sequenced either directly or after in vitro stimulation (not recorded which). All receptors derive from a human donor in good health (CMV status not recorded). Some clones in this sample may be carry-over from other donors' samples. CDR3s include the opening cysteine and the closing phenylalanine or tryptophan. A D gene is named only where the DNA matches it firmly. Only part of the rows carry a size: once, few, many, or a class if the clone is expanded.

d_gene: TRBD2
j_gene: TRBJ2-3
v_gene: TRBV6-2/TRBV6-3
abundance: few
CDR3aa: CASRALAGVWSTDTQYF
CDR3nt: TGTGCCAGCAGAGCACTAGCGGGAGTATGGAGCACAGATACGCAGTATTTT

d_gene: NA
j_gene: TRBJ1-2
v_gene: TRBV7-9
abundance: NA
CDR3aa: CASSTRPGQVDYGYTF
CDR3nt: TGTGCCAGCAGCACGCGCCCGGGGCAGGTTGACTATGGCTACACCTTC

d_gene: TRBD2
j_gene: TRBJ2-1
v_gene: TRBV9
abundance: NA
CDR3aa: CASSVLAGVRGSDEQFF
CDR3nt: TGTGCCAGCAGCGTATTAGCGGGAGTCCGGGGCTCTGATGAGCAGTTCTTC

d_gene: TRBD1
j_gene: TRBJ1-5
v_gene: TRBV2
abundance: NA
CDR3aa: CASSYRGWENQPQHF
CDR3nt: TGTGCCAGCAGTTACAGGGGGTGGGAGAATCAGCCCCAGCATTTT

d_gene: NA
j_gene: TRBJ1-1
v_gene: TRBV7-2
abundance: NA
CDR3aa: CASSLSAASRAFF
CDR3nt: TGTGCCAGCAGCTTATCGGCAGCCTCTAGGGCTTTCTTT

d_gene: NA
j_gene: TRBJ2-3
v_gene: TRBV6-2/TRBV6-3
abundance: many
CDR3aa: CASSPGTSTDTQYF
CDR3nt: TGTGCCAGCAGTCCCGGGACTAGCACAGATACGCAGTATTTT

d_gene: NA
j_gene: TRBJ2-1
v_gene: TRBV24-1
abundance: NA
CDR3aa: CATSDPNSYNEQFF
CDR3nt: TGTGCCACCAGTGACCCGAACTCATACAATGAGCAGTTCTTC

d_gene: TRBD2
j_gene: TRBJ2-1
v_gene: TRBV27
abundance: NA
CDR3aa: CASSLSGRSGTFF
CDR3nt: TGTGCCAGCAGTTTATCCGGCCGGAGCGGGACGTTCTTC

d_gene: NA
j_gene: TRBJ1-1
v_gene: TRBV4-3
abundance: once
CDR3aa: CASSQDRGEGEAFF
CDR3nt: TGCGCCAGCAGCCAAGATCGGGGTGAGGGTGAAGCTTTCTTT

d_gene: TRBD1
j_gene: TRBJ1-1
v_gene: TRBV7-2
abundance: many
CDR3aa: CASSLGQGAGEAFF
CDR3nt: TGTGCCAGCAGCTTAGGCCAGGGGGCTGGTGAAGCTTTCTTT

d_gene: TRBD1
j_gene: TRBJ1-1
v_gene: TRBV25-1
abundance: NA
CDR3aa: CASSRQGYTEAFF
CDR3nt: TGTGCCAGCAGCCGACAGGGTTACACTGAAGCTTTCTTT

d_gene: NA
j_gene: TRBJ1-1
v_gene: TRBV3-1
abundance: NA
CDR3aa: CASSQDPGARTEAFF
CDR3nt: TGTGCCAGCAGCCAAGATCCAGGGGCGAGGACTGAAGCTTTCTTT

d_gene: NA
j_gene: TRBJ2-1
v_gene: TRBV7-6
abundance: NA
CDR3aa: CASSSRLDNEQFF
CDR3nt: TGTGCCAGCAGCTCCCGATTGGACAATGAGCAGTTCTTC

d_gene: NA
j_gene: TRBJ2-1
v_gene: TRBV5-5
abundance: NA
CDR3aa: CASSLASETTFKNEQFF
CDR3nt: TGTGCCAGCAGCTTGGCCTCAGAGACTACCTTTAAGAATGAGCAGTTCTTC

d_gene: TRBD2
j_gene: TRBJ2-1
v_gene: TRBV7-8
abundance: many
CDR3aa: CASSLAGLAVNEQFF
CDR3nt: TGTGCCAGCAGCTTAGCAGGACTAGCGGTCAATGAGCAGTTCTTC

d_gene: NA
j_gene: TRBJ1-3
v_gene: TRBV4-2
abundance: few
CDR3aa: CASSQDKGGLGSGNTIYF
CDR3nt: TGTGCCAGCAGCCAAGATAAAGGGGGTCTCGGATCTGGAAACACCATATATTTT

d_gene: NA
j_gene: TRBJ2-3
v_gene: TRBV6-6
abundance: NA
CDR3aa: CASSFGPSWGTDTQYF
CDR3nt: TGTGCCAGCAGCTTCGGACCCAGTTGGGGCACAGATACGCAGTATTTT

d_gene: TRBD1
j_gene: TRBJ1-1
v_gene: TRBV5-4
abundance: few
CDR3aa: CASSWGQMNTEAFF
CDR3nt: TGTGCCAGCAGCTGGGGACAGATGAACACTGAAGCTTTCTTT

d_gene: NA
j_gene: TRBJ1-2
v_gene: TRBV7-8
abundance: NA
CDR3aa: CASSLLPRYGYTF
CDR3nt: TGTGCCAGCAGCTTACTTCCCCGCTATGGCTACACCTTC

d_gene: TRBD2
j_gene: TRBJ2-1
v_gene: TRBV11-2
abundance: NA
CDR3aa: CASSLGEGRDEQFF
CDR3nt: TGTGCCAGCAGCTTGGGGGAGGGCCGGGATGAGCAGTTCTTC

d_gene: TRBD2
j_gene: TRBJ2-5
v_gene: TRBV4-1
abundance: many
CDR3aa: CASSQVLAGAQETQYF
CDR3nt: TGCGCCAGCAGCCAAGTCCTAGCGGGAGCACAAGAGACCCAGTACTTC

d_gene: NA
j_gene: TRBJ2-3
v_gene: TRBV9
abundance: NA
CDR3aa: CASSVQGPGDTQYF
CDR3nt: TGTGCCAGCAGCGTTCAGGGGCCTGGGGATACGCAGTATTTT

d_gene: NA
j_gene: TRBJ2-3
v_gene: TRBV29-1
abundance: NA
CDR3aa: CSVAGFPKISTDTQYF
CDR3nt: TGCAGCGTTGCAGGGTTTCCGAAAATAAGCACAGATACGCAGTATTTT

d_gene: NA
j_gene: TRBJ1-3
v_gene: TRBV12-3/TRBV12-4
abundance: many
CDR3aa: CASSPRADPTGNTIYF
CDR3nt: TGTGCCAGCAGCCCTCGAGCAGACCCGACTGGAAACACCATATATTTT

d_gene: NA
j_gene: TRBJ1-3
v_gene: TRBV19
abundance: NA
CDR3aa: CASSIRPQSSGNTIYF
CDR3nt: TGTGCCAGTAGTATACGGCCTCAGTCGTCTGGAAACACCATATATTTT

d_gene: NA
j_gene: TRBJ1-1
v_gene: TRBV5-4
abundance: NA
CDR3aa: CASSAGRVLSMNTEAFF
CDR3nt: TGTGCCAGCAGCGCAGGGAGGGTATTATCCATGAACACTGAAGCTTTCTTT

d_gene: TRBD1
j_gene: TRBJ2-1
v_gene: TRBV6-5
abundance: NA
CDR3aa: CASSYSINRGKDEQFF
CDR3nt: TGTGCCAGCAGTTACTCGATTAACAGGGGGAAGGATGAGCAGTTCTTC

d_gene: NA
j_gene: TRBJ2-5
v_gene: TRBV7-8
abundance: NA
CDR3aa: CASRIGVRGLGETQYF
CDR3nt: TGTGCCAGCAGAATTGGTGTCCGGGGGCTCGGGGAGACCCAGTACTTC

d_gene: TRBD1
j_gene: TRBJ2-2
v_gene: TRBV27
abundance: few
CDR3aa: CASSLSGQGARYTGELFF
CDR3nt: TGTGCCAGCAGTTTATCCGGACAGGGGGCTCGATACACCGGGGAGCTGTTTTTT

d_gene: NA
j_gene: TRBJ1-1
v_gene: TRBV7-2
abundance: NA
CDR3aa: CASSNRKADTEAFF
CDR3nt: TGTGCCAGCAGCAACAGGAAGGCTGATACTGAAGCTTTCTTT

d_gene: NA
j_gene: TRBJ1-1
v_gene: TRBV7-2
abundance: many
CDR3aa: CASSLGAGWNTEAFF
CDR3nt: TGTGCCAGCAGCTTAGGGGCAGGGTGGAACACTGAAGCTTTCTTT

d_gene: NA
j_gene: TRBJ1-2
v_gene: TRBV27
abundance: NA
CDR3aa: CASSLSSEDGYTF
CDR3nt: TGTGCCAGCAGTTTATCGTCAGAAGATGGCTACACCTTC

d_gene: TRBD2
j_gene: TRBJ2-1
v_gene: TRBV20-1
abundance: few
CDR3aa: CSAIAGGYNEQFF
CDR3nt: TGCAGTGCTATAGCGGGAGGCTACAATGAGCAGTTCTTC

d_gene: NA
j_gene: TRBJ2-4
v_gene: TRBV7-2
abundance: many
CDR3aa: CASSSVPRGKNIQYF
CDR3nt: TGTGCCAGCAGCTCCGTCCCCAGGGGTAAAAACATTCAGTACTTC

d_gene: NA
j_gene: TRBJ1-4
v_gene: TRBV28
abundance: NA
CDR3aa: CASLMSGPATNEKLFF
CDR3nt: TGTGCCAGCCTGATGTCGGGGCCCGCAACTAATGAAAAACTGTTTTTT

d_gene: TRBD1
j_gene: TRBJ1-2
v_gene: TRBV6-5
abundance: few
CDR3aa: CASSYSTGGYTF
CDR3nt: TGTGCCAGCAGTTACTCGACAGGGGGCTACACCTTC

d_gene: NA
j_gene: TRBJ2-6
v_gene: TRBV19
abundance: few
CDR3aa: CASKSGANVLTF
CDR3nt: TGTGCCAGTAAATCTGGGGCCAACGTCCTGACTTTC

d_gene: TRBD2
j_gene: TRBJ2-1
v_gene: TRBV27
abundance: NA
CDR3aa: CASTSFLAGGNNEQFF
CDR3nt: TGTGCCAGCACCAGCTTCCTGGCGGGAGGGAACAATGAGCAGTTCTTC

d_gene: NA
j_gene: TRBJ1-2
v_gene: TRBV30
abundance: few
CDR3aa: CAWGRLNSLGYTF
CDR3nt: TGTGCCTGGGGCCGGTTGAACTCTCTTGGCTACACCTTC

d_gene: NA
j_gene: TRBJ2-1
v_gene: TRBV20-1
abundance: NA
CDR3aa: CSARDRLAKNEQFF
CDR3nt: TGCAGTGCTAGAGATCGGCTAGCGAAGAATGAGCAGTTCTTC

d_gene: TRBD2
j_gene: TRBJ2-1
v_gene: TRBV6-5
abundance: few
CDR3aa: CASSTGLAGGNEQFF
CDR3nt: TGTGCCAGCAGTACGGGACTAGCGGGAGGCAATGAGCAGTTCTTC

d_gene: NA
j_gene: TRBJ1-3
v_gene: TRBV12-3/TRBV12-4
abundance: few
CDR3aa: CASSSQGEGNTIYF
CDR3nt: TGTGCCAGCAGTTCTCAGGGTGAGGGAAACACCATATATTTT

d_gene: NA
j_gene: TRBJ2-7
v_gene: TRBV7-6
abundance: many
CDR3aa: CASSLSSAYEQYF
CDR3nt: TGTGCCAGCAGCTTATCCTCTGCCTACGAGCAGTACTTC

d_gene: NA
j_gene: TRBJ2-1
v_gene: TRBV12-3/TRBV12-4
abundance: few
CDR3aa: CASGFLSTYNEQFF
CDR3nt: TGTGCCAGCGGGTTCTTGTCGACCTACAATGAGCAGTTCTTC

d_gene: TRBD2
j_gene: TRBJ2-1
v_gene: TRBV7-9
abundance: NA
CDR3aa: CASSTSSGRRDEQFF
CDR3nt: TGTGCCAGCAGCACCTCTAGCGGGAGAAGGGATGAGCAGTTCTTC